The 10 T cell receptor beta chains below were found in one sample sequenced in a study of control samples from healthy donors and cancer patients. Clones were read by immunoSEQ multiplex PCR, and TCRdb kept only the in-frame ones, dropping some. The sample gives 40,000 to 45,000 clones, 70% of which show up once; about a sixth is in the top ten. Sequenced: formalin-fixed, paraffin-embedded tissue. The receptors derive from a male donor with melanoma.

By share, this clone counts as medium-sized (0.01 to 0.1%). This chain links TRBV25-1 with TRBJ1-4, with D possibly TRBD1 on 5 matching bases. This CDR3 is built from 15 residues. Germline values: CDR1 MGHDK, CDR2 SYGVNS. Trimming cost V 5 bases and J 5 bases, with 15 bases left between them. The CDR3 DNA reads as TGTGCCAGCAGTCCCCCGGGGGAGATAAATGAAAAACTGTTTTTT. This encodes CASSPPGEINEKLFF.

This chain joins TRBV28 and TRBJ2-7, with TRBD1 as a possible D gene (6 bases). The length of the CDR3 is 13 residues. V was clipped by 5 bases and J by 2 bases, with 10 bases between them. Per the germline V gene, CDR1 is MDHEN and CDR2 is SYDVKM. The DNA for the CDR3 is TGTGCCAGCAGTCTCCCAGGGGCCTACGAGCAGTACTTC. Protein sequence: CASSLPGAYEQYF.

This clone was observed a handful of times. This chain's CDR3 is CASSLMSSTEQYF. The CDR3 nucleotides read TGTGCCAGCAGCTTAATGTCCAGTACCGAGCAGTACTTC. This rearrangement joins TRBV7-3 to TRBJ2-7; D remains ambiguous. This CDR3 comprises 13 residues. The germline V and J ends were trimmed by 1 base and 6 bases, with 10 bases remaining between them. Germline V gene lookup returns CDR1 SGHTA and CDR2 FQGTGA.

J is TRBJ1-5 and V is TRBV28; TRBD1 is a possible D gene (5 bases). Trimming cost V 3 bases and J 4 bases, with 10 bases left between them. The CDR3 is 14 amino acids. CDR1 is MDHEN and CDR2 is SYDVKM in the germline V gene. CDR3 sequence reads: CASSLGGGNQPQHF. The CDR3 coding sequence is TGTGCCAGCAGTTTGGGTGGGGGAAATCAGCCCCAGCATTTT.

This rearrangement joins TRBV5-1 to TRBJ2-2; TRBD2 is a possible D gene (6 bases). The V gene's germline CDR1 is SGHRS and CDR2 YFSETQ. V was shortened by 0 bases and J by 4 bases, with 13 bases between the two germline ends. The CDR3 runs 16 residues. The CDR3 here is CASSLESGASTGELFF. The CDR3 DNA is TGCGCCAGCAGCTTGGAGTCGGGAGCGAGCACCGGGGAGCTGTTTTTT.

V and J are TRBV10-2 and TRBJ2-4, with 9 bases identical to TRBD2. The CDR3 is 14 amino acids. The V gene's germline CDR1 is WSHSY and CDR2 SAAADI. The trim removed 4 bases at V and 6 bases at J, leaving 4 bases unmatched. In nucleotides, the CDR3 is TGCGCCAGCAGTGTGGCTAGCGGGATAAACATTCAGTACTTC. It translates to CASSVASGINIQYF.

This clone showed up just once. V gene TRBV30 combines with J gene TRBJ2-1; a possible D gene is TRBD2 (5 bases). The CDR3 contains 14 residues. CDR1 and CDR2 (germline): GTSNPN, SVGIG (reference sequence). V was shortened by 3 bases and J by 6 bases, with 15 bases between the two germline ends. The CDR3 protein is CAWRSGLSFNEQFF. The CDR3 DNA is TGTGCCTGGAGGAGTGGACTGTCATTCAATGAGCAGTTCTTC.

The rearrangement uses TRBV3-1 (or the pseudogene TRBV3-2) and TRBJ1-1; D not resolved. V was cut by 2 bases and J by 10 bases, with 14 bases left in between. CDR1 and CDR2 (germline): LGHDT, YNNKEL (reference sequence). The CDR3 runs to 13 residues. CDR3 protein: CASSQKIGILAFF. CDR3 in DNA: TGTGCCAGCAGCCAAAAGATAGGGATATTAGCTTTCTTT.

This clone was seen a handful of times. The rearrangement links TRBV7-6 to TRBJ1-3; the D is unclear. Per germline, CDR1 SGHVS and CDR2 FNYEAQ. This CDR3 region has 13 residues. V dropped 2 bases and J dropped 5 bases, with 7 bases sitting between them. The DNA of the CDR3 is TGTGCCAGCAGCTTATCCGGGCGAAACACCATATATTTT. Translation gives CASSLSGRNTIYF. Based on the CDR3 plus reference TRBV7-6 and TRBJ1-3, the full variable domain is GAGVSQSPRYKVTKRGQDVALRCDPISGHVSLYWYRQALGQGPEFLTYFNYEAQQDKSGLPNDRFSAERPEGSISTLTIQRTEQRDSAMYRCASSLSGRNTIYFGEGSWLTVV.

V gene TRBV18 combines with J gene TRBJ1-5; 7 bases line up with TRBD1. Germline CDR1 is KGHSH and CDR2 is LQKENI. This CDR3 spans 13 amino acids. Losses at the gene ends were 4 bases for V and 7 bases for J; bases not matched to a gene: 4. CDR3 nucleotide sequence: TGTGCCAGCTCACTCGACAGGGACCAGCCCCAGCATTTT. It codes for CASSLDRDQPQHF.